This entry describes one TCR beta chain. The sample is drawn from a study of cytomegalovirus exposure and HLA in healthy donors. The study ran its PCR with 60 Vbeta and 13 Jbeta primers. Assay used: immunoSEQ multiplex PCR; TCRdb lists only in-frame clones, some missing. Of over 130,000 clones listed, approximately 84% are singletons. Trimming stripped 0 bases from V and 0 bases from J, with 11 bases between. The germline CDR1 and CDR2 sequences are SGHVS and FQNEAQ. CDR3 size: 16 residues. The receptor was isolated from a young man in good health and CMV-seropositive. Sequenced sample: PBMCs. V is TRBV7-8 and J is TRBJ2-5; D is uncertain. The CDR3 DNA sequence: TGTGCCAGCAGCTTAGCGCTGAGGATGTACCAAGAGACCCAGTACTTC. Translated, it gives CASSLALRMYQETQYF.